This T cell receptor (beta chain) was captured by sequencing in a study of blood T cell repertoires in COVID-19. Turning to the study itself: Sites across the United States, Italy and Spain contributed samples from acute and convalescent COVID-19. From T cells, B-cell-depleted T cells, or PBMCs came the material, which was cDNA or gDNA.

Germline-derived CDR1 and CDR2 are LNHDA and SQIVND (reference sequence). The junction had 2 bases not matched to a gene; V was cut back by 9 bases and J by 1 base. The CDR3 has 13 amino acids. In the study's own analysis: Reference gene primer amplification gave estimated nucleated cell counts. Libraries were prepared by immunoSEQ multiplex PCR; TCRdb keeps only in-frame clonotypes and omits some of them. V, J and clone size derive from that table, while D and trimming were established from the DNA sequence. This sample has about 170,000 clones, with 85% to 95% found just once. This receptor was identified in a man aged 50 or older with acute or convalescent COVID-19. The gene calls are TRBV19 and TRBJ2-4, with 8 positions matching TRBD2. Material for sequencing was peripheral blood. The chain's CDR3 is CASGRVAKNIQYF. CDR3 DNA: TGTGCCAGCGGGAGGGTTGCCAAAAACATTCAGTACTTC.